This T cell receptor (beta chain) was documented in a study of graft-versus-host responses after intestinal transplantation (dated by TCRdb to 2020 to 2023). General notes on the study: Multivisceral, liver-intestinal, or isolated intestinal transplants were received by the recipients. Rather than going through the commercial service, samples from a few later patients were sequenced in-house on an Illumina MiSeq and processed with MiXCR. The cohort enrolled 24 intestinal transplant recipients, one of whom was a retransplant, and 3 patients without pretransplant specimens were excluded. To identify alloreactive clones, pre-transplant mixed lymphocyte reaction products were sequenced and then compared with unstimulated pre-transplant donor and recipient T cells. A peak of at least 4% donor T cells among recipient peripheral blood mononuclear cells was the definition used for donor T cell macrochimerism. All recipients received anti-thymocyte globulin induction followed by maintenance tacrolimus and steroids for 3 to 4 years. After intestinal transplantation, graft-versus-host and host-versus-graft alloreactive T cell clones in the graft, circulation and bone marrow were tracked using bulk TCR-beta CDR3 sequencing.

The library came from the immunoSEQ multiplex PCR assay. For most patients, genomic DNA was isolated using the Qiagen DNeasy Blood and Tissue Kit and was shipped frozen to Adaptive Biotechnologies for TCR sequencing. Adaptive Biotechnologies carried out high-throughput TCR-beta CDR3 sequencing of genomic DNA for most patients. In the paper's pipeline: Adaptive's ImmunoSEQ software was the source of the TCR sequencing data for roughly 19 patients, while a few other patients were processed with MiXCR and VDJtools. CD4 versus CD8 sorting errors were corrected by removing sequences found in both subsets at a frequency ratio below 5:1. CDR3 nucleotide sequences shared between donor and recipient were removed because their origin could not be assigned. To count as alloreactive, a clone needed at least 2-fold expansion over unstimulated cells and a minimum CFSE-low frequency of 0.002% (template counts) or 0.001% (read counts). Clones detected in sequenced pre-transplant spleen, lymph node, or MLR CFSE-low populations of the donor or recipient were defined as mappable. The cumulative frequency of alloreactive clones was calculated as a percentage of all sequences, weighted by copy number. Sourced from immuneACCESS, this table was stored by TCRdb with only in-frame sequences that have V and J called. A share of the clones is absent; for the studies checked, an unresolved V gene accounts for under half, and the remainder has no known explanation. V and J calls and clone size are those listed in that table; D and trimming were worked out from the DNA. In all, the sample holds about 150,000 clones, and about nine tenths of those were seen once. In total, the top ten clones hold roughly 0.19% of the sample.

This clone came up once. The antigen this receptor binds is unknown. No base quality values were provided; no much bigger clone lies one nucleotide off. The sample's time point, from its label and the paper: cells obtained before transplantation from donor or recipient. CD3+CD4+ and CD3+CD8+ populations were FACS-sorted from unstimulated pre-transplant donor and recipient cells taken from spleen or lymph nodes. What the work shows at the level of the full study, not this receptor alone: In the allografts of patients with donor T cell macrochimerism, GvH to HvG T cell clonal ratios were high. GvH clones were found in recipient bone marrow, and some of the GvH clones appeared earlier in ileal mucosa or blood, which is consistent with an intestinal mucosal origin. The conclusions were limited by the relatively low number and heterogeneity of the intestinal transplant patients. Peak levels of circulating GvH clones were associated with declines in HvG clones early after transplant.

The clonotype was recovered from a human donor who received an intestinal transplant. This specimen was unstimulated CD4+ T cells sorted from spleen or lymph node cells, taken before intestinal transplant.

The CDR3 loop reads CASSKLASSYEQYF. The sequence in DNA is TGTGCCAGTAGTAAACTAGCGAGCTCCTACGAGCAGTACTTC. The chain is made from TRBV19 and TRBJ2-7; the central 7 bases match TRBD2. There are 14 amino acids in the CDR3, from cysteine to phenylalanine inclusive. The only DNA kept is the CDR3, 42 bases in frame from the first base. The CDR1 and CDR2 encoded by the germline V gene (reference sequence) are LNHDA and SQIVND. At the junction V is shortened by 4 bases and J by 0 bases; bases outside the gene matches: 3.